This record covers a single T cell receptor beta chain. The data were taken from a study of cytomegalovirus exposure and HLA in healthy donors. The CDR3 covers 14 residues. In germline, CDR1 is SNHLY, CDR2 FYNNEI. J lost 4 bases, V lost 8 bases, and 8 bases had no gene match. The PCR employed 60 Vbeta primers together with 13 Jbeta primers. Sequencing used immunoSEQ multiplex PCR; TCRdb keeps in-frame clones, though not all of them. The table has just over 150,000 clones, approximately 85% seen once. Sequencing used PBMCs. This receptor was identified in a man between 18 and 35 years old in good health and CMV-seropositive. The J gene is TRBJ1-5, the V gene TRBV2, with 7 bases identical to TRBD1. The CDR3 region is CASSGQEMNQPQHF. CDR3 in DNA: TGTGCCAGCTCTGGACAGGAAATGAATCAGCCCCAGCATTTT.